The 25 T cell receptor beta chains given below trace back to one sample, sequenced in a study of neoadjuvant anti-PD-1 for oral cavity cancer. Some clones are missing from TCRdb's copy, which holds only in-frame ones; the method was immunoSEQ multiplex PCR. Altogether around 81,000 clones are present, approximately 80% being singletons, with the ten largest covering around 3.1%. Source: PBMCs, taken before nivolumab (anti-PD-1) treatment. The receptors were gathered from a person between 35 and 79 years old with oral cavity squamous cell carcinoma.

This rearrangement joins TRBV5-6 to TRBJ2-7, with no clear D. Trimming stripped 3 bases from V and 5 bases from J, with 12 bases between. Germline CDR1 is SGHDT and CDR2 is YYEEEE. This CDR3 contains 13 residues. The CDR3 sequence: CASSSSLWDEQYF. DNA for the CDR3: TGTGCCAGCAGCTCTTCACTTTGGGACGAGCAGTACTTC.

This clone was recorded at least ten times. The chain has TRBV2 and TRBJ1-2, with 9 bases matching TRBD1. From germline, CDR1 is SNHLY and CDR2 FYNNEI. The CDR3 extends over 15 amino acids. Trimming removed 5 bases from V and 2 bases from J; junction bases left unmatched: 6. CDR3 sequence (DNA): TGTGCCAGCAGTTTGCCGGGACAGGGAAACTATGGCTACACCTTC. This encodes CASSLPGQGNYGYTF.

This sequence joins TRBV19 and TRBJ2-7; TRBD1 might be the D (5 bases). The germline CDR1 and CDR2 sequences are LNHDA and SQIVND (reference sequence). This CDR3 comprises 13 residues. V was clipped by 1 base and J by 1 base, with 5 bases between them. CDR3 sequence (DNA): TGTGCCAGTAGTATAGGACAGTCCTACGAGCAGTACTTC. Amino acid sequence: CASSIGQSYEQYF.

The rearrangement uses TRBV2 and TRBJ1-1; D is undetermined. Trimming took 1 base from V and 8 from J, leaving 8 bases between them. Germline loops: CDR1 SNHLY, CDR2 FYNNEI. The CDR3 runs to 12 residues. Here the CDR3 DNA reads TGTGCCAGCAGTGAAGGGGTAGGGGAAGCTTTCTTT. Its protein is CASSEGVGEAFF.

The CDR3 DNA sequence: TGTGCCAGCAGTCAAGGGACTAGCAGCGATACGCAGTATTTT. Translation gives CASSQGTSSDTQYF. The chain carries TRBV6-5 and TRBJ2-3; TRBD2 matches at 9 bases. The length of the CDR3 is 14 residues. The J segment lost 6 bases and the V segment lost 5 bases, leaving 6 bases of the junction unmatched. Germline V CDR1 and CDR2: MNHEY, SVGAGI.

In its sample, this clone was seen a few times. This CDR3 is CASSLAQGEQFF. DNA of the CDR3: TGTGCCAGCAGCTTAGCGCAGGGTGAGCAGTTCTTC. The V and J genes are TRBV7-6 and TRBJ2-1; tentatively, D is TRBD1 (5 bases). This CDR3 comprises 12 residues. Trimming stripped 0 bases from V and 9 bases from J, with 6 bases between. The germline gives CDR1 SGHVS, CDR2 FNYEAQ. Full variable domain (outside the CDR3, taken from reference TRBV7-6 and TRBJ2-1): GAGVSQSPRYKVTKRGQDVALRCDPISGHVSLYWYRQALGQGPEFLTYFNYEAQQDKSGLPNDRFSAERPEGSISTLTIQRTEQRDSAMYRCASSLAQGEQFFGPGTRLTVL.

V usage is TRBV25-1 and J usage is TRBJ1-2; D gene ambiguous. Trimming removed 1 base from V and 0 bases from J, with 9 bases in between. The germline V gene encodes CDR1 MGHDK and CDR2 SYGVNS. The CDR3 consists of 15 residues. For the CDR3, the DNA is TGTGCCAGCAGTGAATCGACGGTGGCTAACTATGGCTACACCTTC. This codes for CASSESTVANYGYTF.

This chain links TRBV28 with TRBJ1-1; D may be TRBD1 (6 bases). The germline gives CDR1 MDHEN, CDR2 SYDVKM. The CDR3 runs to 13 residues. The V and J ends lost 8 bases and 4 bases respectively, with 14 bases between them. CDR3 protein: CASYRVDGTEAFF. The CDR3 DNA sequence: TGTGCCAGCTACAGGGTTGATGGCACTGAAGCTTTCTTT. The whole variable domain, filled in from reference TRBV28 and TRBJ1-1, reads DVKVTQSSRYLVKRTGEKVFLECVQDMDHENMFWYRQDPGLGLRLIYFSYDVKMKEKGDIPEGYSVSREKKERFSLILESASTNQTSMYLCASYRVDGTEAFFGQGTRLTVV.

The genes are TRBV27 and TRBJ2-5, with 9 positions matching TRBD2. This CDR3 comprises 17 residues. CDR1 and CDR2 (germline): MNHEY, SMNVEV (reference sequence). V shed 8 bases, J shed 1 base, and the junction held 14 bases outside the gene matches. CDR3 bases: TGTGCCAGCTGGACCCGGCTAGCGGGGACACGCCAAGAGACCCAGTACTTC. Translating gives CASWTRLAGTRQETQYF.

The rearrangement links TRBV30 to TRBJ2-2, with D unclear. Germline CDR1 GTSNPN, CDR2 SVGIG (reference sequence). V dropped 8 bases and J dropped 6 bases, with 13 bases sitting between them. The CDR3 has 12 amino acids. The CDR3 DNA sequence: TGTGCCGGGCCTAGAGCCGCCGGGGAGCTGTTTTTT. This translates into CAGPRAAGELFF.

CDR3 in DNA: TGTGCCAGCAGCCAAGCGGGAGCGGGCAGCGAGCAGTACTTC. This codes for CASSQAGAGSEQYF. The chain has TRBV27 and TRBJ2-7, with 8 nucleotides matching TRBD2. The V gene end was trimmed by 6 bases and the J gene end by 6 bases; junction bases not matched to a gene: 10. The CDR3 covers 14 residues. Per germline, CDR1 MNHEY and CDR2 SMNVEV (reference sequence).

J is TRBJ1-2 and V is TRBV29-1, with a possible D match to TRBD1 (5 bases). V was cut by 3 bases and J by 8 bases, with 13 bases left in between. The CDR3 runs to 12 residues. Germline V gene lookup returns CDR1 SQVTM and CDR2 ANQGSEA. The CDR3 DNA sequence: TGCAGCGTTGATTCAGGGTTCGGAGGCTACACCTTC. This encodes CSVDSGFGGYTF.

V gene TRBV2 combines with J gene TRBJ1-1; D remains unclear. Per the germline V gene, CDR1 is SNHLY and CDR2 is FYNNEI. Trimming shortened V by 8 bases and J by 0 bases, and 10 bases separated the two germline ends. The CDR3 consists of 13 residues. Here the CDR3 DNA reads TGTGCCAGCTCGGCCGAGATGAACACTGAAGCTTTCTTT. It is translated as CASSAEMNTEAFF.

CDR3 sequence (DNA): TGTGCCAGCAGCGCAGGACAGGGTCGGACAGATACGCAGTATTTT. Translating gives CASSAGQGRTDTQYF. V and J are TRBV11-3 and TRBJ2-3; 8 positions agree with TRBD1. CDR1 SGHNT and CDR2 YENEEA come from the germline V gene. This CDR3 is built from 15 residues. J lost 3 bases, V lost 5 bases, and 7 bases had no gene match.

CDR3 amino acids: CASSSDGQGYEQYF. The CDR3 region has the DNA TGCGCCAGCAGCTCGGACGGACAGGGTTACGAGCAGTACTTC. The chain couples TRBV5-1 to TRBJ2-7, with 8 bases lining up with TRBD1. Trimming at V came to 3 bases and at J to 4 bases, leaving 6 bases not matched to a gene. The length of the CDR3 is 14 residues. Germline loops: CDR1 SGHRS, CDR2 YFSETQ.

The CDR3 sequence: CASSLSAGGSSGANVLTF. CDR3 in DNA: TGTGCCAGCAGCTTATCGGCAGGGGGCAGCTCTGGGGCCAACGTCCTGACTTTC. The V and J genes are TRBV11-1 and TRBJ2-6, with 8 positions matching TRBD1. The CDR3 has 18 amino acids. The V and J ends lost 2 bases and 0 bases, in that order; junction bases with no gene match: 6. CDR1 is SGHAT, CDR2 FQDESV, per germline (reference sequence).

The chain recombines TRBV5-1 with TRBJ2-2; unclear D gene. The length of the CDR3 is 14 residues. CDR1 SGHRS and CDR2 YFSETQ come from the germline V gene. V was shortened by 0 bases and J by 6 bases, with 9 bases between the two germline ends. The CDR3 nucleotides read TGCGCCAGCAGCTTGGAAGGGTGGGCCGGGGAGCTGTTTTTT. Protein: CASSLEGWAGELFF.

This chain uses TRBV10-3 with TRBJ2-3, with 7 bases fitting TRBD2. This CDR3 has 14 amino acids. The germline CDR1 and CDR2 sequences are ENHRY and SYGVKD. Trimming cost V 7 bases and J 6 bases; bases outside gene matches: 10. Here the CDR3 reads CAIKSSGMEDTQYF. The CDR3 DNA is TGTGCCATCAAGTCCAGCGGGATGGAGGATACGCAGTATTTT.

V gene TRBV27 combines with J gene TRBJ1-1, with D possibly TRBD1 on 5 matching bases. Germline lookup yields CDR1 MNHEY and CDR2 SMNVEV (reference sequence). The CDR3 runs 15 residues. Trimming pared 6 bases from V and 0 bases from J, leaving 14 bases between. CDR3 nucleotide sequence: TGTGCCAGCAGAGAAGGGCTGGACATGAACACTGAAGCTTTCTTT. Protein sequence: CASREGLDMNTEAFF.

The chain employs TRBV6-5 and TRBJ1-3, with 7 bases matching TRBD1. Germline V lookup: CDR1 MNHEY, CDR2 SVGAGI. V was pared by 0 bases and J by 5 bases, with 7 bases of the junction left unmatched. This CDR3 comprises 16 residues. The DNA of the CDR3 is TGTGCCAGCAGTTACTCGAGCACAGGGGTGAGAAACACCATATATTTT. Protein sequence: CASSYSSTGVRNTIYF.

The J gene is TRBJ2-3, the V gene TRBV5-5; 10 positions agree with TRBD2. V lost 4 bases to trimming and J lost 6 bases; unmatched junction nucleotides: 14. Per the germline V gene, CDR1 is SGHKS and CDR2 is YYEKEE (reference sequence). The length of the CDR3 is 17 residues. CDR3 in amino acids: CASSAGLAEEELDTQYF. In DNA, the CDR3 is TGTGCCAGCAGCGCCGGACTAGCGGAGGAGGAACTCGATACGCAGTATTTT.

This clone was detected only a few times. The gene calls are TRBV5-1 and TRBJ2-7, with a tentative D call TRBD2 (7 bases). The CDR3 is 13 residues long. Germline V gives CDR1 SGHRS, CDR2 YFSETQ. V shed 4 bases and J shed 7 bases, with 15 bases lying between them. This chain's CDR3 is CASSTGGGSEQYF. Written as DNA, the CDR3 is TGCGCCAGCAGCACGGGGGGCGGATCGGAGCAGTACTTC.

The V call is TRBV27, the J call TRBJ1-4; D perhaps matches TRBD1 (5 bases). The V and J ends lost 5 bases and 8 bases respectively, with 15 bases between them. CDR1 is MNHEY and CDR2 is SMNVEV in the germline V gene (reference sequence). The CDR3 has 14 amino acids. CDR3 amino acids: CASSLSRGWEKLFF. DNA of the CDR3: TGTGCCAGCAGTCTTAGCCGGGGGTGGGAAAAACTGTTTTTT.

This clone was observed a handful of times. This rearrangement joins TRBV19 to TRBJ1-1; 10 bases are shared with TRBD1. Germline values: CDR1 LNHDA, CDR2 SQIVND (reference sequence). With 5 bases clipped from V and 0 bases from J, the junction kept 9 bases outside the gene matches. The CDR3 loop spans 17 amino acids. Here the CDR3 reads CASSPPGQGRMNTEAFF. CDR3 bases: TGTGCCAGTAGTCCACCGGGACAGGGGCGGATGAACACTGAAGCTTTCTTT.

The V gene is TRBV25-1, the J gene TRBJ2-7; 7 nucleotides align to TRBD1. Germline values: CDR1 MGHDK, CDR2 SYGVNS. The J segment lost 2 bases and the V segment lost 3 bases, leaving 7 bases of the junction unmatched. This CDR3 spans 15 amino acids. CDR3 DNA: TGTGCCAGCAGTGATACTAACAGGGGCCCCTACGAGCAGTACTTC. Translated, it gives CASSDTNRGPYEQYF.